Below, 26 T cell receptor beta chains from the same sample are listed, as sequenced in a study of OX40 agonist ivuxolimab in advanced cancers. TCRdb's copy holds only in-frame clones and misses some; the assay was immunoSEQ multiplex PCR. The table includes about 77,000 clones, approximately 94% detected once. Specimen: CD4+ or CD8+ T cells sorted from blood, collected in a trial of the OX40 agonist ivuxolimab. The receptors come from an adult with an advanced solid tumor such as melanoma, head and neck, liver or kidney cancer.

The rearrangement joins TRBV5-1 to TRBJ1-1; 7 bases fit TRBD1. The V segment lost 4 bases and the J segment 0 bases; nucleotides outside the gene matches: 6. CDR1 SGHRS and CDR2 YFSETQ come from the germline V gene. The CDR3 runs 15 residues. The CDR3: CASSPSTGMNTEAFF. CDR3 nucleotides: TGCGCCAGCAGCCCATCGACAGGGATGAACACTGAAGCTTTCTTT.

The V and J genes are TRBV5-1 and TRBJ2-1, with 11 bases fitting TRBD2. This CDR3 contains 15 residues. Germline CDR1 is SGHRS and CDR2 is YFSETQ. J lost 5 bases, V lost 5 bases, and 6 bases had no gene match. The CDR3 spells CASSPGTSGNNEQFF. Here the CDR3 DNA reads TGCGCCAGCAGTCCCGGGACTAGCGGTAACAATGAGCAGTTCTTC.

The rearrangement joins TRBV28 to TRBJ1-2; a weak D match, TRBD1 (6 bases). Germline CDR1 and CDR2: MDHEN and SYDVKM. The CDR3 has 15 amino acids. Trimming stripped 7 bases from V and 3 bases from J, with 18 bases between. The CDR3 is CASNPPGGIDYGYTF. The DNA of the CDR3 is TGTGCCAGCAACCCCCCTGGGGGCATAGACTATGGCTACACCTTC.

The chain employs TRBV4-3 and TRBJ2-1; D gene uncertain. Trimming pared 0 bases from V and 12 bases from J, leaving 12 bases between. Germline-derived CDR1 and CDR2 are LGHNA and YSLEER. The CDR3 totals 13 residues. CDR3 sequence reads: CASSQDESAPQFF. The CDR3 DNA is TGCGCCAGCAGCCAAGATGAAAGTGCGCCGCAGTTCTTC.

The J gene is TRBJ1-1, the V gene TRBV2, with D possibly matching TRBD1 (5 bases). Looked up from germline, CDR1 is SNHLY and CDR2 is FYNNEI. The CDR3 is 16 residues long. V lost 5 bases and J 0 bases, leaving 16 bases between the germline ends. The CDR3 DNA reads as TGTGCCAGCAGTTCTCCCGGGACGGCGCTGAACACTGAAGCTTTCTTT. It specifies CASSSPGTALNTEAFF.

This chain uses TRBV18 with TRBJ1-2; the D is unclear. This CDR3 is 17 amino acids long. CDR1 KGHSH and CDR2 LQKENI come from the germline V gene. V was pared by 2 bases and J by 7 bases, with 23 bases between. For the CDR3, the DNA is TGTGCCAGCTCACCATTTGCCCGACCGGCCCCTACTCGTGGCTACACCTTC. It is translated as CASSPFARPAPTRGYTF.

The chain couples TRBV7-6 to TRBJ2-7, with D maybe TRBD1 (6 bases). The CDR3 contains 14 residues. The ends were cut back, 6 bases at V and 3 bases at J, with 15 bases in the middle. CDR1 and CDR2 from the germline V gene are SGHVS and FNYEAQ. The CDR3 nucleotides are TGTGCCAGCAGACCAGGGGAGCACGGCTACGAGCAGTACTTC. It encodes CASRPGEHGYEQYF.

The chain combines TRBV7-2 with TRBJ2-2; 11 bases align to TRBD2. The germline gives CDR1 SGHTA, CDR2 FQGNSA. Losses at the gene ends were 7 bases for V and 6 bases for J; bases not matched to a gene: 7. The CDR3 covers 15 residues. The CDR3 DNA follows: TGTGCCAGCATTTTTACTAGCGGGAGTTCCGGGGAGCTGTTTTTT. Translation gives CASIFTSGSSGELFF.

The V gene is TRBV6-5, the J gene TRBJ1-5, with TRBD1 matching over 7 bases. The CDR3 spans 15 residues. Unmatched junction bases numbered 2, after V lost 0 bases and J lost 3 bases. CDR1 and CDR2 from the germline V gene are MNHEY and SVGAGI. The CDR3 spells CASSYSGTDNQPQHF. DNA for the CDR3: TGTGCCAGCAGTTACTCCGGGACAGACAATCAGCCCCAGCATTTT.

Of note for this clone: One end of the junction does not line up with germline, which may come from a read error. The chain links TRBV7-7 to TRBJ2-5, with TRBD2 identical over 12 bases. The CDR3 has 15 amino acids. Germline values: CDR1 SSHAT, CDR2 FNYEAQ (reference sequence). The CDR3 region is CASSSLAGGPETQYF. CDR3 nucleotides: TGTGCTAGCAGCTCTCTAGCGGGAGGGCCGGAGACCCAGTACTTC.

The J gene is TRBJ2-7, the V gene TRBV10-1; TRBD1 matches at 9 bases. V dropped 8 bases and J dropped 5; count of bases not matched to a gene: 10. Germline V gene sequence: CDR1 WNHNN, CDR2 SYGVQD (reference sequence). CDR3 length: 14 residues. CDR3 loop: CASGPGQGRHEQYF. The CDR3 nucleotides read TGCGCCAGCGGACCGGGACAGGGTCGCCACGAGCAGTACTTC.

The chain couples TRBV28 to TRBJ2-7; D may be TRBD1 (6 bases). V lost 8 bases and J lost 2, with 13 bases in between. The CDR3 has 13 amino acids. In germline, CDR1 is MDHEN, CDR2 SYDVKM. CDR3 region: CASVRQEPYEQYF. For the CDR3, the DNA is TGTGCCAGCGTACGACAGGAACCCTACGAGCAGTACTTC.

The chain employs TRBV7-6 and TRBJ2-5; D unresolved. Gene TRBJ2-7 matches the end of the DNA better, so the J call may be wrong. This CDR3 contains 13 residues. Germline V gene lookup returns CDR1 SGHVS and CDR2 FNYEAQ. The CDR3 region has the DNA TGTGCCAGCAGCTTAAGCCAGTTATACGAGCAGTACTTC. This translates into CASSLSQLYEQYF.

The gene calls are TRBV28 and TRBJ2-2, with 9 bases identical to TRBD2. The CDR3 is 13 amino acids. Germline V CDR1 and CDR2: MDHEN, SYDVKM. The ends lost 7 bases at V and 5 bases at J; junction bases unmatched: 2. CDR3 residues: CASTSGTTGELFF. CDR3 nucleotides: TGTGCCAGCACTAGCGGGACAACCGGGGAGCTGTTTTTT.

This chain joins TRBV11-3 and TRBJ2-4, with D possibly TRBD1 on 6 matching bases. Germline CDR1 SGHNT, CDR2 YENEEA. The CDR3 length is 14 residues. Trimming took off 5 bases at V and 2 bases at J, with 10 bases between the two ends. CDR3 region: CASSPGATKNIQYF. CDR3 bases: TGTGCCAGCAGCCCAGGGGCGACCAAAAACATTCAGTACTTC.

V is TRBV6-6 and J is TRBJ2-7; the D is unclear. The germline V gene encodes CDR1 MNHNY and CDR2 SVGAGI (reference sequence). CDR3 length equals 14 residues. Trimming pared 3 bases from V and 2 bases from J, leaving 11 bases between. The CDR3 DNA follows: TGTGCCAGCAGTTATTCAGCCCTCCCCTACGAGCAGTACTTC. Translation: CASSYSALPYEQYF.

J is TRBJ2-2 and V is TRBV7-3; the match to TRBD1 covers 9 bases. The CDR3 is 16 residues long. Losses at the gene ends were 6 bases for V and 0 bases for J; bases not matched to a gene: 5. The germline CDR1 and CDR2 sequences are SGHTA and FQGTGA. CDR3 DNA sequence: TGTGCCAGCAGTCTCGGGACAGGGCCGAACACCGGGGAGCTGTTTTTT. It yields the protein CASSLGTGPNTGELFF.

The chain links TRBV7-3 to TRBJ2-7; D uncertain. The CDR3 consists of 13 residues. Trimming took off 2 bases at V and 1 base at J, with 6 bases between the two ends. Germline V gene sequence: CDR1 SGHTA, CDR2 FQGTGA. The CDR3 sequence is CASSLLASYEQYF. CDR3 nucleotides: TGTGCCAGCAGCTTATTGGCGTCCTACGAGCAGTACTTC. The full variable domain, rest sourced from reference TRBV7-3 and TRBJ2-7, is GAGVSQTPSNKVTEKGKYVELRCDPISGHTALYWYRQSLGQGPEFLIYFQGTGAADDSGLPNDRFFAVRPEGSVSTLKIQRTERGDSAVYLCASSLLASYEQYFGPGTRLTVT.

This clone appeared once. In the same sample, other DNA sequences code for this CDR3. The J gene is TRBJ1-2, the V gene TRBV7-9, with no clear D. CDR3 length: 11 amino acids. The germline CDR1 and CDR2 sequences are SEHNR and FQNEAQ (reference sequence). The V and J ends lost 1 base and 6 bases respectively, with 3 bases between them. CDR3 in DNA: TGTGCCAGCAGCTTAGAAGATGGCTACACCTTC. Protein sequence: CASSLEDGYTF.

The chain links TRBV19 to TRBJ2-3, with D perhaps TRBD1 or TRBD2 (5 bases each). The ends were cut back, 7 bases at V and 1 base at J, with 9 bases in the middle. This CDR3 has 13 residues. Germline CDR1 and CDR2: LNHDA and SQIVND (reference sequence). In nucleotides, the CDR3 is TGTGCCAGTAATAGGGGACGCACAGATACGCAGTATTTT. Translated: CASNRGRTDTQYF.

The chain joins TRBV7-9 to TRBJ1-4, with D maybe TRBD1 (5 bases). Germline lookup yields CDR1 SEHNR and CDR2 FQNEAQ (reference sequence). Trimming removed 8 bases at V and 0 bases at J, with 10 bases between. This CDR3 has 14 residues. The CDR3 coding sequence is TGTGCCAGCCGCAGAGGGGCAACTAATGAAAAACTGTTTTTT. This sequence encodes CASRRGATNEKLFF.

As DNA, the CDR3 is TGTGCCAGCCAAAAACAGGGGGCGGCGGGAGGCCCAGCCCGCAATGAGCAGTTCTTC. It is translated as CASQKQGAAGGPARNEQFF. The rearrangement uses TRBV18 and TRBJ2-1, with a weak D call TRBD1 (9 bases). Germline V CDR1 and CDR2: KGHSH, LQKENI. This CDR3 has 19 residues. Trimming stripped 8 bases from V and 6 bases from J, with 32 bases between.

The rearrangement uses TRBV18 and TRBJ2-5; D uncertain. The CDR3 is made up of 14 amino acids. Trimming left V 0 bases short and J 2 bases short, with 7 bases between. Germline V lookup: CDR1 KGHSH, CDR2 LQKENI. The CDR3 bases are TGTGCCAGCTCACCACCAACTCAGCAAGAGACCCAGTACTTC. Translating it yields CASSPPTQQETQYF.

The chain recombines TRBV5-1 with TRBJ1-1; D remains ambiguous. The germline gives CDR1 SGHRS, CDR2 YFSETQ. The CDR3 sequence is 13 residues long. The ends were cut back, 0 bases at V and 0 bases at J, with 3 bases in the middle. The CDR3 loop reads CASSLEVNTEAFF. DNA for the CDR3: TGCGCCAGCAGCTTGGAGGTGAACACTGAAGCTTTCTTT.

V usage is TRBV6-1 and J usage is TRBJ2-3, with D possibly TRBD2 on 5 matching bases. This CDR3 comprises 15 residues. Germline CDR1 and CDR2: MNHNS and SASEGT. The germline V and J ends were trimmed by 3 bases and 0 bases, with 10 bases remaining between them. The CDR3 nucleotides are TGTGCCAGCAGTGAGCGGGCGGGTAGCACAGATACGCAGTATTTT. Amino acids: CASSERAGSTDTQYF.

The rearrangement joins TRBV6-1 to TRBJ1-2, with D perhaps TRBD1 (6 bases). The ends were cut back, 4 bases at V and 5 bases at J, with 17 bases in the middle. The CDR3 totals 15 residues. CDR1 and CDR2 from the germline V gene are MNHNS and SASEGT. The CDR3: CASSAKDRQIYGYTF. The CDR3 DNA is TGTGCCAGCAGTGCCAAGGACAGACAAATTTATGGCTACACCTTC.